This T cell receptor (beta chain) was identified during a study of blood T cell repertoires in COVID-19. Measured with immunoSEQ multiplex PCR; TCRdb has only the in-frame clones, and not every one. Of more than 85,000 clones listed, over 70% are singletons. V lost 11 bases and J lost 5, with 19 bases in between. Germline-derived CDR1 and CDR2 are LGHDT and YNNKEL (reference sequence). The CDR3 contains 13 residues. Input material: peripheral blood. This receptor was obtained from a woman between 50 and 59 years old with acute or convalescent COVID-19. The gene calls are TRBV3-1 (or the pseudogene TRBV3-2) and TRBJ2-7; perhaps TRBD2 as D (5 bases). The CDR3 reads CAANTSSTDEQYF. As DNA, the CDR3 is TGTGCCGCTAACACCTCTAGCACCGACGAGCAGTACTTC.